The 6 T cell receptor beta chains below all came from one sample that was sequenced in a study of T cell responses to AZD1222 COVID-19 vaccine. Profiling relied on immunoSEQ multiplex PCR, and the TCRdb table lists in-frame clones only, not all of them. The top ten clones hold about 1.4% of a sample with over 150,000 clones, 75% to 95% of them seen once. The starting material was peripheral blood, obtained on day 0 of AZD1222 vaccination. The receptors were sampled from an adult in good health.

The V and J genes are TRBV11-2 and TRBJ2-1; 7 bases fit TRBD1. Germline-derived CDR1 and CDR2 are SGHAT and FQNNGV. With V trimmed by 5 bases and J by 4 bases, 8 bases remained unmatched. The CDR3 is 15 residues long. The CDR3 loop reads CASSATGVPYNEQFF. The CDR3 DNA follows: TGTGCCAGCAGCGCTACAGGGGTACCTTACAATGAGCAGTTCTTC.

This clone was seen a single time. The chain combines TRBV5-1 with TRBJ2-3; no definite D call. CDR1 SGHRS and CDR2 YFSETQ come from the germline V gene. V was trimmed by 2 bases and J by 0 bases, leaving 16 bases between them. This CDR3 is 17 amino acids long. The CDR3 DNA reads TGCGCCAGCAGCTTCGACCCTATCTCCTTTAGCACAGATACGCAGTATTTT. Encoded protein: CASSFDPISFSTDTQYF.

This chain uses TRBV6-6 with TRBJ2-3; 14 bases are shared with TRBD2. CDR3 length: 18 amino acids. V gave up 5 bases and J gave up 4 bases; unmatched junction bases: 11. Per the germline V gene, CDR1 is MNHNY and CDR2 is SVGAGI (reference sequence). CDR3 DNA sequence: TGTGCCAGCAGTCCCCCCCGACTAGCGGGGGGGCCCGCAGATACGCAGTATTTT. Amino acids: CASSPPRLAGGPADTQYF.

This clone was recorded only once. This chain joins TRBV4-1 and TRBJ1-5; D gene ambiguous. Between the trimmed V and J ends, which lost 0 bases and 3 bases, there was a span of 12 bases. Germline V gene sequence: CDR1 MGHRA, CDR2 YSYEKL. This CDR3 spans 16 amino acids. Written as DNA, the CDR3 is TGCGCCAGCAGCCAAGATTCCAGGAGACTCAATCAGCCCCAGCATTTT. This codes for CASSQDSRRLNQPQHF.

The chain uses TRBV5-1 and TRBJ1-4, with D possibly matching TRBD1 (5 bases). The V end lost 4 bases, the J end lost 7 bases, and 14 bases lay between the germline ends. The CDR3 runs 14 residues. Germline CDR1 and CDR2: SGHRS and YFSETQ. The CDR3 here is CASSTAGWGEKLFF. The CDR3 region has the DNA TGCGCCAGCAGCACTGCAGGGTGGGGTGAAAAACTGTTTTTT. The variable domain in full, with the rest retrieved from reference TRBV5-1 and TRBJ1-4, is KAGVTQTPRYLIKTRGQQVTLSCSPISGHRSVSWYQQTPGQGLQFLFEYFSETQRNKGNFPGRFSGRQFSNSRSEMNVSTLELGDSALYLCASSTAGWGEKLFFGSGTQLSVL.

This sequence joins TRBV28 and TRBJ1-2; 9 positions agree with TRBD1. The germline gives CDR1 MDHEN, CDR2 SYDVKM. The CDR3 has 15 amino acids. Trimming took 4 bases from V and 3 from J; bases not matched to a gene: 6. The chain's CDR3 is CASSSPGQGYYGYTF. The DNA of the CDR3 is TGTGCCAGCAGTTCGCCGGGACAGGGTTACTATGGCTACACCTTC.